In this sample, the clone carrying this TCR beta chain turned up once. Its antigen is not identified. Trimming cost V 0 bases and J 4 bases, with 6 bases left between them. CDR3 size: 14 residues. Germline CDR1 and CDR2: LNHNV and YYDKDF (reference sequence). Measured with immunoSEQ multiplex PCR; TCRdb has only the in-frame clones, and not every one. The data contain about 100,000 clones, around nine tenths of them singletons. These data are taken from a study of OX40 agonist ivuxolimab in advanced cancers. General study points: It was also the case that some nonresponders had low normalized T-cell clonal expansion. At doses 0.1 to 3.0 mg/kg, CD4+ and CD8+ clones expanded. In the expanded peripheral T cells, antigen specificity was never determined.

The rearrangement joins TRBV15 to TRBJ2-2; no reliable D call. The clonotype originates from an adult with an advanced solid tumor such as melanoma, head and neck, liver or kidney cancer. Here the sequenced sample was CD4+ or CD8+ T cells sorted from blood, taken in a trial of the OX40 agonist ivuxolimab. The CDR3 DNA follows: TGTGCCACCAGCAGAGACGCTGTCACCGGGGAGCTGTTTTTT. The encoded protein is CATSRDAVTGELFF.